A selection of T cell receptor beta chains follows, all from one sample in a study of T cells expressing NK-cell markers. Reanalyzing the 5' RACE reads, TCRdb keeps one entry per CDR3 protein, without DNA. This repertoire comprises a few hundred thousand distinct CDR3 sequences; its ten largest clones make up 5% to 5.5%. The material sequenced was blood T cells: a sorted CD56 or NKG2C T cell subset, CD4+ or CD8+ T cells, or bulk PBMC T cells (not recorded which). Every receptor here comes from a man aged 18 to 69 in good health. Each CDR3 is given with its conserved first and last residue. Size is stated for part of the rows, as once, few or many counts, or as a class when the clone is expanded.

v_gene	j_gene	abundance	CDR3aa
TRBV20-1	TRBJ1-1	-	CSANDRGLTEAFF
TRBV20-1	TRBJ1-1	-	CSAQEGNGNTEAFF
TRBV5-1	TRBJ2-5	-	CASSQPQGSNWEETQYF
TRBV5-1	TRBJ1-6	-	CASSLEGDGSPLHF
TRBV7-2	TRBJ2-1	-	CASSPTPAGGLNEQFF
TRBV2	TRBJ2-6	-	CASTPQRGAGANVLTF
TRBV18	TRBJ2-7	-	CASSLSANYEQYF
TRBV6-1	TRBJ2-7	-	CASKNSGGPLNEQYF
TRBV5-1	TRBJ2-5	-	CASSVNLQVLETQYF
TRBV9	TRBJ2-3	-	CASSAGTGSTDTQYF
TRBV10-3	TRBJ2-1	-	CAISDRPNYNEQFF
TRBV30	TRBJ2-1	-	CAWSQDLSSYNEQFF
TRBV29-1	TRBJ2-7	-	CSVGLWAGRLNEQYF
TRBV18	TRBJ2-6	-	CASSPFSQGADRSGANVLTF
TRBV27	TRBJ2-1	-	CASRTLGTGYNEQFF
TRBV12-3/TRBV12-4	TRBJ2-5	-	CASRSRETQYF
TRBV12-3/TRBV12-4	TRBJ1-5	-	CASSLWGLGNNQPQHF
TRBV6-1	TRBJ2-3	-	CASSEAPKGTDTQYF
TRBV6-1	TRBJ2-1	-	CASTPGGGGYNEQFF
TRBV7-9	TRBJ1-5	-	CASSLASENQPQHF
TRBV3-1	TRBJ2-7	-	CASSPPGGFGYEQYF
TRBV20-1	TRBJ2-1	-	CSARDFPGGEQFF
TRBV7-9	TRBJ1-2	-	CASRPGENYGYTF
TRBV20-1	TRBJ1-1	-	CSAPTDSSTEAFF
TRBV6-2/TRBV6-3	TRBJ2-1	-	CASSRERGVYEQFF
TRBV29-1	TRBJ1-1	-	CSVYREYTEAFF
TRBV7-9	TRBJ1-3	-	CASSQSSGNTIYF
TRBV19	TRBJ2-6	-	CASSRGTGDSGANVLTF
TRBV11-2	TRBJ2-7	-	CASSHGGGLPREEQYF
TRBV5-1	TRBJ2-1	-	CASSLAPSGNYNEQFF
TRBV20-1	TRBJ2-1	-	CSASRAEYNEQFF
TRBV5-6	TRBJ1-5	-	CASSLGRWQGPQHF
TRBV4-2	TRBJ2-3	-	CASSAGTSGATDTQYF
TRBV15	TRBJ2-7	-	CATSILNRAEQYF
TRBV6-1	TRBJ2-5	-	CASSAGGVETQYF
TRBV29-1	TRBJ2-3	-	CSVGGLAGNTDTQYF
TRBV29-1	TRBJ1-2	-	CSVPDGEGGYTF
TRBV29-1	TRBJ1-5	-	CSTRDGNQPQHF
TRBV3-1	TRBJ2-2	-	CASNFLNTGELFF
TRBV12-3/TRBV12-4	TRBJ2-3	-	CASSLVVTSGGASTDTQYF
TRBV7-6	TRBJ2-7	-	CASSPPPGQGSVAGYYEQYF
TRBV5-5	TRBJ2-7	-	CASSLAPVAGGSYEQYF
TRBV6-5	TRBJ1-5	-	CASSYLNQGKDQPQHF
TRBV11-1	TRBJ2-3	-	CASSPLAPQRGFTDTQYF
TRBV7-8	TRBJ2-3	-	CASSLYWRRGRTTDTQYF
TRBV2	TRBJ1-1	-	CASSGQGQGIAEAFF
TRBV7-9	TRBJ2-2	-	CASSLGTSRTGELFF
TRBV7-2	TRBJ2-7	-	CASSLGPAGGPDEQYF
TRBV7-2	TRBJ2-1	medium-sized	CASKMKRGGLNEQFF
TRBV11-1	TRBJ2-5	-	CASSPRLAGGLSLPMKETQYF
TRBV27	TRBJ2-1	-	CASSVRGGGGRDEQFF
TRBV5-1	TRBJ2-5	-	CASSLSPDKQETQYF
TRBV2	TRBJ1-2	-	CASRRTDHGYTF
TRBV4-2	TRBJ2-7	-	CASSHTGGGPSAYEQYF
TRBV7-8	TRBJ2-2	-	CASSLTSWTGELFF